These T cell receptor beta chains were read from a single sample in a study of blood T cell repertoires in COVID-19. Sequencing used immunoSEQ multiplex PCR; TCRdb keeps in-frame clones, though not all of them. The sample holds 35,000 to 45,000 clones; approximately 80% are singletons and the top ten take over 11%. Material: peripheral blood. These TCRs come from a human donor in a cohort sampled during active COVID-19. Both conserved end residues are part of each CDR3. The order of the fields is clone size, V gene, D gene, J gene, CDR3 protein, CDR3 DNA. D genes are given only for firm matches. Only part of the rows carry a size: once, few, many, or a class if the clone is expanded.

abundance: .
v_gene: TRBV19
d_gene: .
j_gene: TRBJ1-5
CDR3aa: CASSMGGRQPQHF
CDR3nt: TGTGCCAGTAGTATGGGAGGGCGACAGCCCCAGCATTTT

abundance: .
v_gene: TRBV13
d_gene: .
j_gene: TRBJ2-1
CDR3aa: CASRQGAGEQFF
CDR3nt: TGTGCCAGCAGACAGGGAGCCGGTGAGCAGTTCTTC

abundance: .
v_gene: TRBV27
d_gene: TRBD2
j_gene: TRBJ2-3
CDR3aa: CASRDLAGGRDTQYF
CDR3nt: TGTGCCAGCAGGGACCTAGCGGGAGGCCGAGATACGCAGTATTTT

abundance: .
v_gene: TRBV5-1
d_gene: .
j_gene: TRBJ1-1
CDR3aa: CASRRLMNTEAFF
CDR3nt: TGCGCCAGCAGGCGGCTCATGAACACTGAAGCTTTCTTT

abundance: .
v_gene: TRBV19
d_gene: TRBD1
j_gene: TRBJ1-3
CDR3aa: CASSIGYRGAGNTIYF
CDR3nt: TGTGCCAGTAGTATCGGATACAGGGGAGCTGGAAACACCATATATTTT

abundance: .
v_gene: TRBV30
d_gene: .
j_gene: TRBJ2-1
CDR3aa: CAWSEGWAYNEQFF
CDR3nt: TGTGCCTGGAGTGAGGGGTGGGCCTACAATGAGCAGTTCTTC

abundance: .
v_gene: TRBV28
d_gene: .
j_gene: TRBJ2-7
CDR3aa: CATEGEPSYEQYF
CDR3nt: TGTGCCACCGAGGGCGAACCCTCCTACGAGCAGTACTTC

abundance: .
v_gene: TRBV24-1
d_gene: TRBD1
j_gene: TRBJ1-5
CDR3aa: CATSDPRTGLGPQHF
CDR3nt: TGTGCCACCAGTGATCCCCGGACAGGGCTTGGGCCCCAGCATTTT

abundance: .
v_gene: TRBV7-2
d_gene: .
j_gene: TRBJ2-1
CDR3aa: CASSLAVSSYNEQFF
CDR3nt: TGTGCCAGCAGCTTAGCGGTGAGCTCCTACAATGAGCAGTTCTTC

abundance: .
v_gene: TRBV4-1
d_gene: TRBD1
j_gene: TRBJ1-6
CDR3aa: CASSQGHRGDSPLHF
CDR3nt: TGCGCCAGCAGCCAAGGTCACAGGGGGGATTCACCCCTCCACTTT

abundance: .
v_gene: TRBV19
d_gene: .
j_gene: TRBJ2-3
CDR3aa: CASSIDEGQGGQYF
CDR3nt: TGTGCCAGTAGTATAGACGAGGGACAAGGGGGTCAGTATTTT

abundance: .
v_gene: TRBV7-2
d_gene: TRBD2
j_gene: TRBJ2-1
CDR3aa: CASKASTGGYNEQFF
CDR3nt: TGTGCCAGCAAGGCCTCCACCGGGGGGTACAATGAGCAGTTCTTC

abundance: .
v_gene: TRBV5-4
d_gene: TRBD2
j_gene: TRBJ2-1
CDR3aa: CASSSLAGGGSNEQFF
CDR3nt: TGTGCCAGCAGCTCCTTAGCGGGAGGAGGGAGCAATGAGCAGTTCTTC

abundance: .
v_gene: TRBV5-1
d_gene: TRBD1
j_gene: TRBJ2-3
CDR3aa: CASSPGQNTDTQYF
CDR3nt: TGCGCCAGCAGTCCGGGACAGAACACAGATACGCAGTATTTT

abundance: .
v_gene: TRBV6-5
d_gene: TRBD2
j_gene: TRBJ2-1
CDR3aa: CASSSPSGQQFF
CDR3nt: TGTGCCAGCAGTTCCCCTAGCGGTCAGCAGTTCTTC

abundance: .
v_gene: TRBV28
d_gene: .
j_gene: TRBJ2-5
CDR3aa: CASSTPPWTAKETQYF
CDR3nt: TGTGCCAGCAGTACCCCCCCCTGGACAGCTAAAGAGACCCAGTACTTC

abundance: .
v_gene: TRBV3-1/TRBV3-2
d_gene: .
j_gene: TRBJ2-6
CDR3aa: CASSFHSSGANVLTF
CDR3nt: TGTGCCAGCAGCTTCCACAGCTCTGGGGCCAACGTCCTGACTTTC

abundance: once
v_gene: TRBV18
d_gene: TRBD2
j_gene: TRBJ2-1
CDR3aa: CASSLGTSGVNEQFF
CDR3nt: TGTGCCAGCTCGCTTGGGACTAGCGGGGTCAATGAGCAGTTCTTC

abundance: .
v_gene: TRBV3-1/TRBV3-2
d_gene: .
j_gene: TRBJ1-6
CDR3aa: CASSQLGGNSPLHF
CDR3nt: TGTGCCAGCAGCCAACTGGGGGGGAATTCACCCCTCCACTTT

abundance: .
v_gene: TRBV7-8
d_gene: .
j_gene: TRBJ1-2
CDR3aa: CASSFGDYGYTF
CDR3nt: TGTGCCAGCAGCTTCGGTGACTATGGCTACACCTTC

abundance: once
v_gene: TRBV14
d_gene: .
j_gene: TRBJ2-5
CDR3aa: CASSRFLDSQETQYF
CDR3nt: TGTGCCAGCAGCCGATTTTTAGACAGTCAAGAGACCCAGTACTTC

abundance: .
v_gene: TRBV7-6
d_gene: TRBD1
j_gene: TRBJ1-1
CDR3aa: CASSEWTGDTEAFF
CDR3nt: TGTGCCAGCAGCGAATGGACAGGGGACACTGAAGCTTTCTTT

abundance: .
v_gene: TRBV24-1
d_gene: TRBD2
j_gene: TRBJ2-1
CDR3aa: CATSDQGTSGTYNEQFF
CDR3nt: TGTGCCACCAGTGACCAGGGGACTAGCGGGACCTACAATGAGCAGTTCTTC

abundance: once
v_gene: TRBV5-1
d_gene: .
j_gene: TRBJ2-7
CDR3aa: CASSLDRSYEQYF
CDR3nt: TGCGCCAGCAGCTTGGACAGGTCCTACGAGCAGTACTTC

abundance: medium-sized
v_gene: TRBV9
d_gene: TRBD1
j_gene: TRBJ1-2
CDR3aa: CASSVELDRGGGYTF
CDR3nt: TGTGCCAGCAGCGTAGAACTGGACAGGGGAGGTGGCTACACCTTC

abundance: once
v_gene: TRBV6-4
d_gene: .
j_gene: TRBJ2-1
CDR3aa: CASSLSQGGEQFF
CDR3nt: TGTGCCAGCAGCCTGAGCCAAGGAGGTGAGCAGTTCTTC

abundance: once
v_gene: TRBV19
d_gene: .
j_gene: TRBJ1-1
CDR3aa: CASSTAMGPGRTEAFF
CDR3nt: TGTGCCAGTAGTACCGCGATGGGGCCGGGGAGGACTGAAGCTTTCTTT

abundance: .
v_gene: TRBV4-1
d_gene: .
j_gene: TRBJ1-1
CDR3aa: CASSQEKSRGFMNTEAFF
CDR3nt: TGCGCCAGCAGCCAAGAGAAGAGTAGGGGGTTCATGAACACTGAAGCTTTCTTT

abundance: few
v_gene: TRBV7-3
d_gene: TRBD2
j_gene: TRBJ2-1
CDR3aa: CASSLRLAGDYNEQFF
CDR3nt: TGTGCCAGCAGCTTACGGCTAGCGGGAGACTACAATGAGCAGTTCTTC

abundance: .
v_gene: TRBV5-5
d_gene: TRBD1
j_gene: TRBJ1-2
CDR3aa: CASSHQDRDYGYTF
CDR3nt: TGTGCCAGCAGCCACCAGGACAGGGACTATGGCTACACCTTC

abundance: .
v_gene: TRBV9
d_gene: TRBD1
j_gene: TRBJ1-6
CDR3aa: CASSALQGGYSPLHF
CDR3nt: TGTGCCAGCAGCGCCTTACAGGGGGGGTATTCACCCCTCCACTTT

abundance: once
v_gene: TRBV19
d_gene: .
j_gene: TRBJ1-5
CDR3aa: CASSLGQGTNQPQHF
CDR3nt: TGTGCCAGTAGTTTGGGGCAGGGGACCAATCAGCCCCAGCATTTT

abundance: .
v_gene: TRBV6-6
d_gene: TRBD1
j_gene: TRBJ2-7
CDR3aa: CASSSPDRANTYEQYF
CDR3nt: TGTGCCAGCAGCTCTCCCGACAGGGCGAATACCTACGAGCAGTACTTC